A selection of T cell receptor beta chains follows, all from one sample in a study of CD8 T cells in Susac syndrome. TCRdb itself ran the immunoSEQ multiplex PCR reads through MiXCR, one entry per CDR3 protein. This table holds roughly 200,000 distinct CDR3 sequences, over 90% found once. The sample comprised CD4+ T cells from PBMCs. All receptors derive from a human donor with Susac syndrome. Both conserved end residues are part of each CDR3. The order of the fields is J gene, V gene, CDR3 protein.

j_call: TRBJ2-1; v_call: TRBV9; cdr3_aa: CASSVGRAASGLDEQFF
j_call: TRBJ2-1; v_call: TRBV9; cdr3_aa: CASSAPLAGRQFF
j_call: TRBJ2-7; v_call: TRBV20-1; cdr3_aa: CSARRDRIYEQYF
j_call: TRBJ2-3; v_call: TRBV15; cdr3_aa: CATSRVAGADTQYF
j_call: TRBJ1-2; v_call: TRBV19; cdr3_aa: CASRSDRTNYGYTF
j_call: TRBJ2-3; v_call: TRBV28; cdr3_aa: CASSEPRGSSTDTQYF
j_call: TRBJ2-3; v_call: TRBV5-6; cdr3_aa: CASSSGLADLTDTQYF
j_call: TRBJ1-2; v_call: TRBV4-1; cdr3_aa: CASSRGQGASGYTF
j_call: TRBJ1-4; v_call: TRBV6-5; cdr3_aa: CASSYDAGRRNEKLFF
j_call: TRBJ2-2; v_call: TRBV3-1; cdr3_aa: CASSQDNSLPGELFF
j_call: TRBJ1-5; v_call: TRBV28; cdr3_aa: CASKKPQWAEGSNQPQHF
j_call: TRBJ2-1; v_call: TRBV12-5; cdr3_aa: CASAYGGGPGNEQFF
j_call: TRBJ1-2; v_call: TRBV5-1; cdr3_aa: CASSLGVEANYGYTF
j_call: TRBJ2-2; v_call: TRBV4-3; cdr3_aa: CASSQGRGTGELFF
j_call: TRBJ1-4; v_call: TRBV12-3/TRBV12-4; cdr3_aa: CASSFRATNEKLFF
j_call: TRBJ1-6; v_call: TRBV2; cdr3_aa: CATTQGSSPLHF
j_call: TRBJ2-3; v_call: TRBV12-3/TRBV12-4; cdr3_aa: CASRRVLRDTQYF
j_call: TRBJ2-7; v_call: TRBV28; cdr3_aa: CASRRDRSAYEQYF
j_call: TRBJ2-2; v_call: TRBV2; cdr3_aa: CASTTVGTGELFF
j_call: TRBJ2-3; v_call: TRBV3-1; cdr3_aa: CASSQRPGGNTDTQYF
j_call: TRBJ1-1; v_call: TRBV7-9; cdr3_aa: CASSLDGGWGAFF
j_call: TRBJ2-5; v_call: TRBV30; cdr3_aa: CACRTSSPETQYF
j_call: TRBJ2-3; v_call: TRBV11-2; cdr3_aa: CASSPRLAGGPNTDTQYF
j_call: TRBJ2-7; v_call: TRBV12-3/TRBV12-4; cdr3_aa: CASASGGAIYEQYF
j_call: TRBJ1-1; v_call: TRBV4-1; cdr3_aa: CASSQAPGDEAFF
j_call: TRBJ2-2; v_call: TRBV30; cdr3_aa: CARTRLSNTGELFF
j_call: TRBJ2-1; v_call: TRBV12-3/TRBV12-4; cdr3_aa: CASSSKPLGTSTYNEQFF
j_call: TRBJ1-5; v_call: TRBV4-1; cdr3_aa: CASSLKGTPNQPQHF
j_call: TRBJ1-4; v_call: TRBV2; cdr3_aa: CASSRDSSNEKLFF
j_call: TRBJ1-2; v_call: TRBV21-1; cdr3_aa: CASSKLGQGHGYTF
j_call: TRBJ1-1; v_call: TRBV7-9; cdr3_aa: CASSTSRMGTEAFF
j_call: TRBJ2-2; v_call: TRBV10-3; cdr3_aa: CAISPDKNTGELFF
j_call: TRBJ2-7; v_call: TRBV7-6; cdr3_aa: CASSALGTAYEQYF
j_call: TRBJ1-1; v_call: TRBV30; cdr3_aa: CAWSGFGTEAFF
j_call: TRBJ1-2; v_call: TRBV6-5; cdr3_aa: CASSTWHRDRKHYGYTF
j_call: TRBJ2-5; v_call: TRBV7-2; cdr3_aa: CASSQRVGGETQYF
j_call: TRBJ2-1; v_call: TRBV4-2; cdr3_aa: CASSQEGDGRRNEQFF
j_call: TRBJ2-1; v_call: TRBV19; cdr3_aa: CASSSAAEQFF
j_call: TRBJ2-3; v_call: TRBV5-1; cdr3_aa: CASSLTSGLTDTQYF
j_call: TRBJ2-5; v_call: TRBV10-3; cdr3_aa: CAISESRGNQETQYF
j_call: TRBJ2-1; v_call: TRBV28; cdr3_aa: CASSLTGPHNEQFF